This entry lists 10 T cell receptor beta chains sequenced from one sample in a study of early T cells in non-severe SARS-CoV-2 infection. TCRdb reprocessed the 5' RACE reads via MiXCR and lists one record per CDR3 protein. The sample shows about 59,000 distinct CDR3 sequences, over 10% of them seen only once. Sequencing used whole blood, obtained at baseline. These receptors came from an adult who was a healthcare worker with PCR-confirmed SARS-CoV-2 infection or an uninfected control (not recorded which).

This clonotype appeared many times. The chain is built from TRBV18 and TRBJ2-5; no clear D. The V gene lost 3 bases and the J gene lost 3 bases, with 5 bases spanning the gap. Germline V gene data show CDR1 as KGHSH and CDR2 as LQKENI. CDR3 length: 12 residues. This CDR3 reads CASSPEEETQYF. CDR3 bases: TGTGCCAGCTCACCTGAGGAAGAGACCCAGTACTTC.

This clonotype came up many times. This chain connects TRBV5-1 to TRBJ2-2; D not certain. This CDR3 is built from 15 residues. Germline CDR1 is SGHRS and CDR2 is YFSETQ. Trimming stripped 0 bases from V and 4 bases from J, with 10 bases between. The CDR3 spells CASSLVQQATGELFF. The CDR3 bases are TGCGCCAGCAGCTTGGTTCAGCAAGCCACCGGGGAGCTGTTTTTT.

This clonotype was picked up many times. V and J are TRBV5-5 and TRBJ2-1; 7 positions agree with TRBD1. V trimming: 3 bases; J trimming: 8 bases; junction bases outside the gene matches: 2. The CDR3 totals 12 residues. The germline V gene encodes CDR1 SGHKS and CDR2 YYEKEE (reference sequence). In DNA form, the CDR3 reads TGTGCCAGCAGCTATGACAGGGATGAGCAGTTCTTC. It yields the protein CASSYDRDEQFF.

This clonotype appeared many times. The chain carries TRBV11-3 and TRBJ2-1; TRBD1 matches 8 bases. V lost 4 bases to trimming and J lost 8 bases; unmatched junction nucleotides: 10. Germline V CDR1 and CDR2: SGHNT, YENEEA. This CDR3 contains 15 residues. In DNA form, the CDR3 reads TGTGCCAGCAGCTACCTTAGGACAGGGACTTATGAGCAGTTCTTC. Residues: CASSYLRTGTYEQFF.

This clonotype has ten or more counts. The rearrangement joins TRBV13 to TRBJ2-7, with TRBD2 identical over 9 bases. Trimming at V came to 1 base and at J to 9 bases, leaving 16 bases not matched to a gene. The germline V gene encodes CDR1 PRHDT and CDR2 FYEKMQ (reference sequence). The CDR3 length is 17 residues. CDR3 sequence (DNA): TGTGCCAGCAGCTTAGCAGTAGCGGGAGTTCGAGATCTGGTGCAGTACTTC. It encodes CASSLAVAGVRDLVQYF.

There are a few counts of this clonotype. The chain links TRBV19 to TRBJ2-5; 8 positions match TRBD1. With V trimmed by 6 bases and J by 2 bases, 2 bases remained unmatched. Germline V gene sequence: CDR1 LNHDA, CDR2 SQIVND (reference sequence). The CDR3 sequence is 13 residues long. This CDR3 reads CASRDRAQETQYF. DNA for the CDR3: TGTGCCAGTAGGGACAGGGCTCAAGAGACCCAGTACTTC.

This clonotype showed up many times. V usage is TRBV27 and J usage is TRBJ2-1, with TRBD1 identical over 11 bases. The V segment lost 4 bases and the J segment 9 bases; nucleotides outside the gene matches: 8. The CDR3 has 15 amino acids. Germline V gene data show CDR1 as MNHEY and CDR2 as SMNVEV (reference sequence). CDR3 sequence (DNA): TGTGCCAGCAGTTCCTTGGACAGGGGGCTAGTTGAGCAGTTCTTC. Translation gives CASSSLDRGLVEQFF.

This clonotype was counted only a few times. V usage is TRBV9 and J usage is TRBJ2-1; TRBD2 matches at 8 bases. The CDR3 has 15 residues. Trimming took 4 bases from V and 8 from J; bases not matched to a gene: 11. CDR1 and CDR2 (germline): SGDLS, YYNGEE. CDR3 residues: CASSPPRTSIDEQFF. The CDR3 DNA is TGTGCCAGCAGCCCGCCCAGGACTAGCATCGATGAGCAGTTCTTC.

Only a few counts were recorded for this clonotype. The rearrangement links TRBV4-1 to TRBJ1-4; TRBD1 might be the D (5 bases). The CDR3 has 16 amino acids. Trimming stripped 4 bases from V and 5 bases from J, with 17 bases between. From germline, CDR1 is MGHRA and CDR2 YSYEKL. The CDR3 DNA reads TGCGCCAGCAGCCCCGATGTAACAGGCCGGAATGAAAAACTGTTTTTT. Translated: CASSPDVTGRNEKLFF.

There are many counts of this clonotype. V is TRBV20-1 and J is TRBJ1-3; 7 bases line up with TRBD1. CDR3 length: 15 amino acids. Germline V gene lookup returns CDR1 DFQATT and CDR2 SNEGSKA (reference sequence). V shed 5 bases and J 0 bases; nucleotides not matched to a gene: 7. The CDR3 DNA reads as TGCAGTGCTTTAGGGACAGTTAGCTCTGGAAACACCATATATTTT. Amino acids: CSALGTVSSGNTIYF.